This TCR beta chain derives from a study of beta chain features in type 1 diabetes. Study details: Cell yields, gender and age were comparable in patients and healthy donors. Across all samples, 100 million to 130 million sorted cells were examined. General study findings and limits: People with Type 1 diabetes carried modestly yet significantly shorter TCRB CDR3s in all four CD4+ subsets.

What was sequenced were expressed TCRB transcripts, since all of the isolated RNA had been reverse transcribed. Data came from immunoSEQ multiplex PCR; TCRdb stores just in-frame clones and leaves some out. The table includes 680,000 or so clones, 10% to 15% detected once. Sampling consisted of one heparinised blood draw per donor, averaging around 100 mL. Stem cell-like memory, regulatory, central memory and naive CD4+ cells were sorted via CD45RO/CCR7/CD25/CD127/CD95/CD27. In the case of this clone: Its cognate antigen is unknown.

Germline CDR1 reads SEHNR; CDR2 reads FQNEAQ (reference sequence). CDR3 length: 13 amino acids. Between the trimmed V and J ends, which lost 5 bases and 4 bases, there was a span of 12 bases. The material sequenced was naive CD4+ T cells from blood. The receptor comes from a man younger than 35 with type 1 diabetes. The chain employs TRBV7-9 and TRBJ2-7; D perhaps matches TRBD1 (6 bases). CDR3 region: CASSPGQTYEQYF. In DNA, the CDR3 is TGTGCCAGCAGCCCCGGACAGACTTACGAGCAGTACTTC.